This TCR beta chain comes out of a study of T cell changes during pregnancy in multiple sclerosis (dated by TCRdb to between 2018 and 2021). Turning to the overall study: The study looked at changes in the T cell repertoire across pregnancy in women with multiple sclerosis.

The germline V gene specifies SGHAT as CDR1 and FQNNGV as CDR2. V is shortened by 7 bases, J by 14 bases, and the region joining them spans 21 bases. Counted from cysteine to phenylalanine, this CDR3 has 13 amino acids. CDR3 DNA is the only sequence kept; it has 39 bases, read in frame from the first base. As concerns this clone: Its antigen remains undetermined. No much larger clonotype is one base removed from it; base qualities were not supplied.

Receptor libraries were prepared by the immunoSEQ multiplex PCR assay. TCRdb's version of the immuneACCESS table is confined to in-frame rearrangements and falls short of the full clone set. An unresolved V gene accounts for under half of the shortfall where checked; the remainder is of unknown origin. The sample data list about 45,000 clones, and about 91% of these were observed just once. Approximately 2.9% of the sample is held by the ten biggest clonotypes. The receptor chain draws on TRBV11-2 and TRBJ2-1; TRBD1 is a weak D gene call, 6 bases matching. The sample in question was CD8+ T cells from peripheral blood mononuclear cells, obtained in the second trimester of pregnancy. The origin of this receptor is a female donor with multiple sclerosis, enrolled in a pregnancy study. The DNA sequence reads TGTGCCAGCACCTCGGATCCCCTCAACAGGGAGTTCTTC. Its translation reads: CASTSDPLNREFF.